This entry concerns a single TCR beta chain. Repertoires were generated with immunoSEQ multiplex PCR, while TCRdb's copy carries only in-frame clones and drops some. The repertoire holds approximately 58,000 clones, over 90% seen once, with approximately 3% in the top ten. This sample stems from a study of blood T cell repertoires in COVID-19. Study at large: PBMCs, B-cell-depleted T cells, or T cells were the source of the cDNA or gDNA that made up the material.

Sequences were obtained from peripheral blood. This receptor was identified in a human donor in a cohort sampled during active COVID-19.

CDR3 protein: CASSQGSFSGGASETQYF. The DNA for the CDR3 is TGCGCCAGCAGCCAAGGATCCTTCAGCGGGGGGGCCTCAGAGACCCAGTACTTC. The chain is built from TRBV4-3 and TRBJ2-5; 10 nucleotides match TRBD2. Unmatched junction bases numbered 12, after V lost 1 base and J lost 4 bases. The CDR3 runs 18 residues. Germline assignment: CDR1 LGHNA and CDR2 YSLEER.